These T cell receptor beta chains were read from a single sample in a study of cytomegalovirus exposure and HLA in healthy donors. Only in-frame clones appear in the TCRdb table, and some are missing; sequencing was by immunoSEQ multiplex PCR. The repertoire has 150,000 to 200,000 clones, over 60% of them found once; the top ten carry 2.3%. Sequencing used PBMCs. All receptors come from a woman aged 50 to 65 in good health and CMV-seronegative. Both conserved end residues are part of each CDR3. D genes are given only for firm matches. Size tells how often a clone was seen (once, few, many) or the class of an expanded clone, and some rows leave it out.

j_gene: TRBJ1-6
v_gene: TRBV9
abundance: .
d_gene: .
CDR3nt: TGTGCCAGCAGCGTAGCAGGGGCGAATTCACCCCTCCACTTT
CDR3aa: CASSVAGANSPLHF

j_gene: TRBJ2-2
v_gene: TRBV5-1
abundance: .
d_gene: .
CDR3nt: TGCGCCAGCAGCTCAAAAGGGGGAGCGAACACCGGGGAGCTGTTTTTT
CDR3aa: CASSSKGGANTGELFF

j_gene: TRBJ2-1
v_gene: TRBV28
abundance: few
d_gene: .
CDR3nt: TGTGCCAGCAAGACATTGAACTCCTACAATGAGCAGTTCTTC
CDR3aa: CASKTLNSYNEQFF

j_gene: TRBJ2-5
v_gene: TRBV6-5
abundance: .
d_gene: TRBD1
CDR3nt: TGTGCCAGCAGTAGACAGGGGGGCCAAGAGACCCAGTACTTC
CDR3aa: CASSRQGGQETQYF

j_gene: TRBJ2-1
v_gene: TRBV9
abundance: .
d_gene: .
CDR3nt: TGTGCCAGCAGCGTAGAGGACAGAGTCGAACTCTACAATGAGCAGTTCTTC
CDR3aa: CASSVEDRVELYNEQFF

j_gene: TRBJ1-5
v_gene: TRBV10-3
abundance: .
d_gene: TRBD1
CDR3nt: TGTGCCATCAGTGAGGCAGACAGGGGCCTTAATCAGCCCCAGCATTTT
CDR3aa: CAISEADRGLNQPQHF

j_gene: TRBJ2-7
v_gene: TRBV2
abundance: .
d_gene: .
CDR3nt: TGTGCCAGCGGCAGGAGGGGAGCGTACGAGCAGTACTTC
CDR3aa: CASGRRGAYEQYF

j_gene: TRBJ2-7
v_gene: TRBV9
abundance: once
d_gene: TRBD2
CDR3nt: TGTGCCAGCAGCGTAGGTCCTAGCGGGAGGAATGTTTACGAGCAGTACTTC
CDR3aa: CASSVGPSGRNVYEQYF

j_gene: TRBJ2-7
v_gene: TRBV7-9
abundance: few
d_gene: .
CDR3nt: TGTTCCAGCAGCTTTAGTCTTAGCTCTGGCGAGCAGTACTTC
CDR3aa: CSSSFSLSSGEQYF

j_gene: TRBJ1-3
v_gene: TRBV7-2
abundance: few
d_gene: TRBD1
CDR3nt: TGTGCCAGCAGCCCCGGGACAGGGCTTGGAAACACCATATATTTT
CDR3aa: CASSPGTGLGNTIYF

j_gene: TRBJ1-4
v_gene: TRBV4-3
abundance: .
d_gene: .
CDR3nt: TGCGCCAGCAGCCCCTCCCTCCTGATGGGAGGAGATGAAAAACTGTTTTTT
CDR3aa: CASSPSLLMGGDEKLFF

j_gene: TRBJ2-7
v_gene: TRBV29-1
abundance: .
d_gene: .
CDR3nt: TGCAGCGTTGAGGCAGGGGCCGGATACGAGCAGTACTTC
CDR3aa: CSVEAGAGYEQYF

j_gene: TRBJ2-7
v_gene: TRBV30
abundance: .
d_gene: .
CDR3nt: TGTGCCTGGAGTGTACTCGACGAGCAGTACTTC
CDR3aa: CAWSVLDEQYF

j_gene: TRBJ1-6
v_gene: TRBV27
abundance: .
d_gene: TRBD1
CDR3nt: TGTGCCAGCAGTTTAAGACAGGGGTTGAATTCACCCCTCCACTTT
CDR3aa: CASSLRQGLNSPLHF

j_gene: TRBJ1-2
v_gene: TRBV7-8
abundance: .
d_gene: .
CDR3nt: TGTGCCAGCAGCTTAATGGGCGACAGAACCTATGGCTACACCTTC
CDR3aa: CASSLMGDRTYGYTF

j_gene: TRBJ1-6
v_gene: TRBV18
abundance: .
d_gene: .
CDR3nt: TGTGCCAGCTCCCCTACGGTCCAGGGGAATAATTCACCCCTCCACTTT
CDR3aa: CASSPTVQGNNSPLHF

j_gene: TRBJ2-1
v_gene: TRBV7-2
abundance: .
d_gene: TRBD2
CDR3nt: TGTGCCAGCAGTCCTACCGGGACTAGCGGGACTCGGGATGAGCAGTTCTTC
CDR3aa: CASSPTGTSGTRDEQFF

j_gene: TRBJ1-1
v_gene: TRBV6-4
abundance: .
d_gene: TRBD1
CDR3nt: TGTGCCAGCAGTGTTCTTCCGGGACAGGGCAGCACTGAAGCTTTCTTT
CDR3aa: CASSVLPGQGSTEAFF

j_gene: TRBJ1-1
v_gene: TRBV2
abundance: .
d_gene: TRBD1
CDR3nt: TGTGCCAACGGACAGGGAGAGTCTGAAGCTTTCTTT
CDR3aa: CANGQGESEAFF

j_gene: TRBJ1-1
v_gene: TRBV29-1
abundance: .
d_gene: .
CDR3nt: TGCAGCGTTGGGAGGACAGACCTCGGGGCTTTCTTT
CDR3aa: CSVGRTDLGAFF

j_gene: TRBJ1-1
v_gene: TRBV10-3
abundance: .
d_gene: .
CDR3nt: TGTGCCATCAGTGTGGTAGTCACCTCGAACACTGAAGCTTTCTTT
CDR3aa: CAISVVVTSNTEAFF

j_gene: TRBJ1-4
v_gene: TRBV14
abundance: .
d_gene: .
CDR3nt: TGTGCCAGCAGCCAAGATTATCCCGTTGTAAATGAAAAACTGTTTTTT
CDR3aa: CASSQDYPVVNEKLFF

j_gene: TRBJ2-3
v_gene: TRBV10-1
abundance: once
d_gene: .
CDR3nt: TGCGCCAGCAGTGAGATGAACTTCCCCACAGATACGCAGTATTTT
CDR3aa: CASSEMNFPTDTQYF

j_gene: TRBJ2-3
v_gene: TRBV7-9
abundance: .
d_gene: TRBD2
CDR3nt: TGTGCCAGCAGCTTGACTAGCGGGGAGGGAGATACGCAGTATTTT
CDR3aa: CASSLTSGEGDTQYF

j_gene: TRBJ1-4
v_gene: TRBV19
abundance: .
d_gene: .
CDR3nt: TGTGCCAGTAGTGGAGCGGACTCGAGGAGTTCAAAACTGTTTTTT
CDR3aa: CASSGADSRSSKLFF

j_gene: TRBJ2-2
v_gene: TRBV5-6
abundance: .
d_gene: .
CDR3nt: TGTGCCAGCAGCTTTTTTTCCGGGAACACCGGGGAGCTGTTTTTT
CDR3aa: CASSFFSGNTGELFF

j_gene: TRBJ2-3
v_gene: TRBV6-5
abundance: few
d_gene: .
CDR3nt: TGTGCCAGCAGGCGGATTCAGGGACTCACAGATACGCAGTATTTT
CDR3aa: CASRRIQGLTDTQYF

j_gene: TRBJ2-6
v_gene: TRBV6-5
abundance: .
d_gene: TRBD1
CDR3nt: TGTGCCAGTAGGGACAGCTCTGGGGCCAACGTCCTGACTTTC
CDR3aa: CASRDSSGANVLTF

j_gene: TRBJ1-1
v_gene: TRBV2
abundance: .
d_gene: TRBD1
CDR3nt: TGTGCCAGCAGTGGACAGGGGGGTCACACTGAAGCTTTCTTT
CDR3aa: CASSGQGGHTEAFF

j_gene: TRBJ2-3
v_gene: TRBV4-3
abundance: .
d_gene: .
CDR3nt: TGCGCCAGCAGCCAAGATGGGGCAGGGTCGACAGATACGCAGTATTTT
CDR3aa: CASSQDGAGSTDTQYF

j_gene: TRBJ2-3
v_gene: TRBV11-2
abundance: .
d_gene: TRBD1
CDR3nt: TGTGCCAGCACCCTAGGGGGCGATACGCAGTATTTT
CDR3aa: CASTLGGDTQYF

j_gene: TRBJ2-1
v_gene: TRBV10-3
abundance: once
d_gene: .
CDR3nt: TGTGCCATCAGTTCCGCCGGGGGTGGGCAGTTCTTC
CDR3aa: CAISSAGGGQFF

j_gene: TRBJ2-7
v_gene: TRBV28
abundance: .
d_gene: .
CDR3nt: TGTGCCAGCAGTCCCGATTTGAGGTTCGAGCAGTACTTC
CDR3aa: CASSPDLRFEQYF

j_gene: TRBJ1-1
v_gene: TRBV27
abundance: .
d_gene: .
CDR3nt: TGTGCCAGCAGTTTCCTTGGTGGGCTGGGTACTGAAGCTTTCTTT
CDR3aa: CASSFLGGLGTEAFF

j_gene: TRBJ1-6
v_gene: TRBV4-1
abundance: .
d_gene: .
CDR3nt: TGCGCCAGCAGCCCTCGGTCGAATTCACCCCTCCACTTT
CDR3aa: CASSPRSNSPLHF

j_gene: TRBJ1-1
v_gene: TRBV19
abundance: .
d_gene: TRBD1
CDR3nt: TGTGCCAGTAGTATAGGGGGACAGGCCCCTGAAGCTTTCTTT
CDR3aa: CASSIGGQAPEAFF

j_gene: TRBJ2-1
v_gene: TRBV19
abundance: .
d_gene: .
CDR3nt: TGTGCCAGTAGTCCTCAGGGAGGATCCTACAATGAGCAGTTCTTC
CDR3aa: CASSPQGGSYNEQFF

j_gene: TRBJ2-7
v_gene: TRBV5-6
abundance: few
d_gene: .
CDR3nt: TGTGCCAGCAGCTCACAGAATACCTACGAGCAGTACTTC
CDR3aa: CASSSQNTYEQYF

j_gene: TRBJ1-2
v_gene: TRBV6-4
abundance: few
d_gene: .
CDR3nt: TGTGCCAGCAGTACGACCGGGGGCTACACCTTC
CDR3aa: CASSTTGGYTF

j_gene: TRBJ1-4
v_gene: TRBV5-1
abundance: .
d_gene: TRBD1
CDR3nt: TGCGCCAGCAGCTTGAAACAGGGGGGTAATGAAAAACTGTTTTTT
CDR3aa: CASSLKQGGNEKLFF

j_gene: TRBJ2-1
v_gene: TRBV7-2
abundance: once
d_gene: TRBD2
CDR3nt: TGTGCCAGCAGCTTAAGCGCTAGCGGGGGGGCCCTACGTAATGAGCAGTTCTTC
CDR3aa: CASSLSASGGALRNEQFF

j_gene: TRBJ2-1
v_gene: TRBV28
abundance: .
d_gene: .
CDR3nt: TGTGCCAGCAGTGGGCGTGGGGACAAAAGCTCCTACAATGAGCAGTTCTTC
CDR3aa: CASSGRGDKSSYNEQFF

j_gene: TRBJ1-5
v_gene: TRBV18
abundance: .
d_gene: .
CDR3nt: TGTGCCAGCTCACCCACTTCGATGTGGGTCCGGACAGAAAGCAATCAGCCCCAGCATTTT
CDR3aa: CASSPTSMWVRTESNQPQHF

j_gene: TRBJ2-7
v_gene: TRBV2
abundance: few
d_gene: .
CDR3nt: TGTGCCAGCGAAGTCCTCGGCGAGCAGTACTTC
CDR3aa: CASEVLGEQYF

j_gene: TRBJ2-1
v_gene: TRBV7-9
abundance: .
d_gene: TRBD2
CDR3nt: TGTGCCAGCAGCTTAGCGAGACTAGCGGGGAGCAATGAGCAGTTCTTC
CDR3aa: CASSLARLAGSNEQFF

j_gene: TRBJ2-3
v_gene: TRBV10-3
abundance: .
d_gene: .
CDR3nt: TGTGCCATCAGTGAGTCTACGAGATTGGATACGCAGTATTTT
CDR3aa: CAISESTRLDTQYF

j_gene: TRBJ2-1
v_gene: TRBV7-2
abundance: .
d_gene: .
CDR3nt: TGTGCCAGCAGCTGGTCGGGGAGCTCCTACAATGAGCAGTTCTTC
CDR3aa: CASSWSGSSYNEQFF

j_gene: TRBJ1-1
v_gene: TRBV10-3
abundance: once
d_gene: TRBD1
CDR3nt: TGTGCCATCAGCCCACAGGGGCCTGAAGCTTTCTTT
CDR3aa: CAISPQGPEAFF

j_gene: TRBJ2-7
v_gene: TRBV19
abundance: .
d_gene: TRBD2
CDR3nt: TGTGCCAGTAGTATAGATCTAGCGGGAGACGAGCAGTACTTC
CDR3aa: CASSIDLAGDEQYF

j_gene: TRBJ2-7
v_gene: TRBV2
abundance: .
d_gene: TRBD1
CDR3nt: TGTGCCAGCAGGGAGGACAGGGGGCTTCACAACGAGCAGTACTTC
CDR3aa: CASREDRGLHNEQYF

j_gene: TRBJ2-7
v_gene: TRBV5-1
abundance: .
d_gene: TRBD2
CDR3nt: TGCGCCAGCAGCCCGGGACTAGCGGGGGCAATCTACGAGCAGTACTTC
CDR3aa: CASSPGLAGAIYEQYF

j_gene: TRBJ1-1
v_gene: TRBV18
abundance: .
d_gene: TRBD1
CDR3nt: TGTGCCAGCTCACCAGGGGGCAGGGGGCAATTGAGGACTGAAGCTTTCTTT
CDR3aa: CASSPGGRGQLRTEAFF

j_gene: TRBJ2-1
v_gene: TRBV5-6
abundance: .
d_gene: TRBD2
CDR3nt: TGTGCCAGCAGCTCGGGGGGGCTTGTCTACAATGAGCAGTTCTTC
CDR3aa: CASSSGGLVYNEQFF

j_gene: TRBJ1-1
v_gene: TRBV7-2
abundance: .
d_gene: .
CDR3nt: TGTGCCAGCAGCCAACAGGGTAGGGTGGCTGAAGCTTTCTTT
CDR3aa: CASSQQGRVAEAFF

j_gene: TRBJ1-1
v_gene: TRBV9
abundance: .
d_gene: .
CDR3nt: TGTGCCAGCAGCGTAGGGGACTACACTGAAGCTTTCTTT
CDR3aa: CASSVGDYTEAFF

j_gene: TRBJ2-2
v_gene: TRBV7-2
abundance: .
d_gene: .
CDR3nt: TGTGCCAGCAGCCAACAGGGGACTTACACCGGGGAGCTGTTTTTT
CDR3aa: CASSQQGTYTGELFF

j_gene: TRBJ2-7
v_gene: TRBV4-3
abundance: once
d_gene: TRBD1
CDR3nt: TGCGCCAGCAGCCAGGCTACTCAGGGGGTCTACGAGCAGTACTTC
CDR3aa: CASSQATQGVYEQYF

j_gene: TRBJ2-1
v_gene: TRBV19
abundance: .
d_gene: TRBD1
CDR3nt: TGTGCCAGTAGTCCGGGACAGGGTTCCTACAATGAGCAGTTCTTC
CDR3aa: CASSPGQGSYNEQFF

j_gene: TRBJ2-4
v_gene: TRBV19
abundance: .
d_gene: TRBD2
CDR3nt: TGTGCCAGTAGTACCGATAGCGGGAGGCCTCCGAACATTCAGTACTTC
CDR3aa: CASSTDSGRPPNIQYF